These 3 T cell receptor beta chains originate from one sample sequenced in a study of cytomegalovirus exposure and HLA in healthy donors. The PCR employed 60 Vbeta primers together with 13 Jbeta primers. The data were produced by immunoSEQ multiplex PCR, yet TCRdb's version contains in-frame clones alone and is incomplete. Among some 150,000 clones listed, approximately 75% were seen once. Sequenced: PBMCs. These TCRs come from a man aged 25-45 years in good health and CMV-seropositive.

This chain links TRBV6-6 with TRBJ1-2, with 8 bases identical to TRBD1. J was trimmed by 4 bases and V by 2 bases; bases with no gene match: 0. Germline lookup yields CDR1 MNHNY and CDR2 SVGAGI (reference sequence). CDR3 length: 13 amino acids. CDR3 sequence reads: CASSYDRGYGYTF. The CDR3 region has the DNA TGTGCCAGCAGTTACGACAGGGGCTATGGCTACACCTTC.

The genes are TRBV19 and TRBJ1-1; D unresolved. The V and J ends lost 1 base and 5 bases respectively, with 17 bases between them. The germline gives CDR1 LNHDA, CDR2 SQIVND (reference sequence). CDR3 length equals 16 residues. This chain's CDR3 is CASSIAPPIPRTEAFF. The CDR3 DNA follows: TGTGCCAGTAGTATAGCGCCCCCAATCCCTCGGACTGAAGCTTTCTTT.

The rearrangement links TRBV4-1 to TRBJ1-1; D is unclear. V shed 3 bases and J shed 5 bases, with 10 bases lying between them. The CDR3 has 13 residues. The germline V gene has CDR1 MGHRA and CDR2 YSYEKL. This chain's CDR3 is CASSQTLGTEAFF. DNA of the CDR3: TGCGCCAGCAGCCAGACGCTAGGAACTGAAGCTTTCTTT.